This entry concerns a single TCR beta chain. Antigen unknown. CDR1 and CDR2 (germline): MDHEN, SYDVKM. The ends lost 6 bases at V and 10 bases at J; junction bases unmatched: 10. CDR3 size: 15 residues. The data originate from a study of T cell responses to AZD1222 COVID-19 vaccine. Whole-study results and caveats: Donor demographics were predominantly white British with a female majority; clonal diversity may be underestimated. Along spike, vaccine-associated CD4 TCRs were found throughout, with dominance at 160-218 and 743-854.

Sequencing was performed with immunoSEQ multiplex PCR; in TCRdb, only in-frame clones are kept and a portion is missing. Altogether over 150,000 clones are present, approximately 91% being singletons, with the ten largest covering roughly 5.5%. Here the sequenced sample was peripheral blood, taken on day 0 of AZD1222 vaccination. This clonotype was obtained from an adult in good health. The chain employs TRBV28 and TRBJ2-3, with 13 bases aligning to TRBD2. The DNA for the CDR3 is TGTGCCAGCAGCCAAGGGACTAGCGGGGAGGGGGCGCAGTATTTT. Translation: CASSQGTSGEGAQYF. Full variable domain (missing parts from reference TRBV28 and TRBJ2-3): DVKVTQSSRYLVKRTGEKVFLECVQDMDHENMFWYRQDPGLGLRLIYFSYDVKMKEKGDIPEGYSVSREKKERFSLILESASTNQTSMYLCASSQGTSGEGAQYFGPGTRLTVL.